These 10 T cell receptor beta chains originate from one sample sequenced in a study of blood T cell repertoires in COVID-19. Only in-frame clones appear in the TCRdb table, and some are missing; sequencing was by immunoSEQ multiplex PCR. The table lists about 180,000 clones, around 85% of them singletons. Sequencing was done on a sample of peripheral blood. Every receptor here comes from a man aged 55 to 70 with acute or convalescent COVID-19.

The table lists this clone with a count of one. The chain is built from TRBV5-8 and TRBJ2-7; D is possibly TRBD2 (6 bases). V lost 4 bases to trimming and J lost 2 bases, with 16 bases between them. Germline V lookup: CDR1 SGHTS, CDR2 YDEGEE. CDR3 length: 15 residues. CDR3 loop: CASSLGGRTAYEQYF. DNA for the CDR3: TGTGCCAGCAGCCTCGGGGGAAGGACCGCCTACGAGCAGTACTTC.

J is TRBJ2-5 and V is TRBV4-1, with 8 nucleotides matching TRBD2. The germline gives CDR1 MGHRA, CDR2 YSYEKL. The CDR3 loop spans 20 amino acids. The V and J ends lost 1 base and 5 bases, in that order; junction bases with no gene match: 21. CDR3: CASSQAGGGYQAGVWETQYF. In DNA form, the CDR3 reads TGCGCCAGCAGCCAAGCGGGCGGAGGGTACCAAGCGGGAGTGTGGGAGACCCAGTACTTC.

The chain couples TRBV5-1 to TRBJ2-1, with 8 bases that match TRBD1. Per the germline V gene, CDR1 is SGHRS and CDR2 is YFSETQ. CDR3 length: 14 amino acids. After removal of 1 base from V and 7 bases from J, the junction contained 4 bases not matched to a gene. The chain's CDR3 is CASSLFQGANEQFF. The CDR3 DNA is TGCGCCAGCAGCTTGTTTCAGGGGGCTAATGAGCAGTTCTTC. Complete variable domain (other parts from reference TRBV5-1 and TRBJ2-1): KAGVTQTPRYLIKTRGQQVTLSCSPISGHRSVSWYQQTPGQGLQFLFEYFSETQRNKGNFPGRFSGRQFSNSRSEMNVSTLELGDSALYLCASSLFQGANEQFFGPGTRLTVL.

This clone was found a few times. V usage is TRBV7-4 and J usage is TRBJ2-7, with 11 positions matching TRBD2. Germline CDR1 and CDR2: SGHVT and SQSDAQ. This CDR3 has 15 amino acids. V lost 7 bases, J lost 1 base, and 6 bases stayed unmatched. The CDR3 spells CASNPLAGDSYEQYF. The CDR3 DNA reads TGTGCCAGCAACCCACTAGCGGGAGATTCCTACGAGCAGTACTTC.

Points on this clone: Other DNA variants within this sample encode the same CDR3. V gene TRBV11-2 combines with J gene TRBJ2-3; the match to TRBD2 covers 11 bases. CDR1 is SGHAT and CDR2 is FQNNGV in the germline V gene. V was clipped by 5 bases and J by 5 bases; unmatched bases: 6. The CDR3 extends over 15 amino acids. CDR3 protein: CASSLAGGPGDTQYF. The CDR3 DNA reads as TGTGCCAGCAGCCTAGCGGGAGGCCCGGGAGATACGCAGTATTTT.

The V and J genes are TRBV2 and TRBJ2-7; perhaps TRBD1 as D (5 bases). The CDR3 contains 17 residues. V lost 6 bases and J 1 base, leaving 22 bases between the germline ends. From germline, CDR1 is SNHLY and CDR2 FYNNEI. In DNA, the CDR3 is TGTGCCAGCAGCCTGTCCTTAAAGGGGCGCACATCCTACGAGCAGTACTTC. It is translated as CASSLSLKGRTSYEQYF.

J is TRBJ1-5 and V is TRBV2, with D possibly TRBD1 on 5 matching bases. Trimming shortened V by 8 bases and J by 4 bases, and 15 bases separated the two germline ends. CDR3 length equals 14 residues. Germline CDR1 is SNHLY and CDR2 is FYNNEI. As DNA, the CDR3 is TGTGCCAGCCGAACCGCGGGGGGAAATCAGCCCCAGCATTTT. The encoded protein is CASRTAGGNQPQHF. The complete variable domain, with remaining parts taken from reference TRBV2 and TRBJ1-5, reads EPEVTQTPSHQVTQMGQEVILRCVPISNHLYFYWYRQILGQKVEFLVSFYNNEISEKSEIFDDQFSVERPDGSNFTLKIRSTKLEDSAMYFCASRTAGGNQPQHFGDGTRLSIL.

The V call is TRBV29-1, the J call TRBJ2-7; D is possibly TRBD1 (6 bases). Per the germline V gene, CDR1 is SQVTM and CDR2 is ANQGSEA. The CDR3 runs to 11 residues. V was shortened by 7 bases and J by 3 bases, with 10 bases between the two germline ends. The CDR3 DNA reads TGCAGCGCCCTACAGGGCTACGAGCAGTACTTC. This codes for CSALQGYEQYF.

The chain combines TRBV6-2 or TRBV6-3 with TRBJ2-7; weak D call: TRBD1 (6 bases). There are 13 residues in the CDR3. Trimming removed 4 bases at V and 3 bases at J, with 10 bases between. Germline lookup yields CDR1 MNHEY and CDR2 SVGEGT. CDR3 DNA: TGTGCCAGCAGTTCCGAGGACAGCTACGAGCAGTACTTC. This gives the protein CASSSEDSYEQYF.

This chain joins TRBV12-3 or TRBV12-4 and TRBJ1-1, with 7 bases that match TRBD1. This CDR3 has 13 amino acids. Trimming took 2 bases from V and 6 from J; bases not matched to a gene: 3. CDR3 residues: CASSLWQGAEAFF. CDR3 nucleotides: TGTGCCAGCAGTTTATGGCAGGGGGCTGAAGCTTTCTTT.